These 19 T cell receptor beta chains were sequenced from one sample in a study of blood T cell repertoires in COVID-19. Assay used: immunoSEQ multiplex PCR; TCRdb lists only in-frame clones, some missing. In the table there are 200,000 to 250,000 clones, around 85% of which are singletons. The sequencing sample was made of PBMCs or T cells enriched from blood (not recorded which). These TCRs come from a woman aged 40 to 50 with acute COVID-19.

The chain combines TRBV27 with TRBJ1-5, with D possibly being TRBD1 (6 bases). The CDR3 has 13 amino acids. The V and J ends lost 5 bases and 5 bases respectively, with 10 bases between them. CDR1 MNHEY and CDR2 SMNVEV come from the germline V gene (reference sequence). In DNA, the CDR3 is TGTGCCAGCAGTGTACAGGGTTATCAGCCCCAGCATTTT. It specifies CASSVQGYQPQHF.

The rearrangement joins TRBV29-1 to TRBJ2-5; the D is unclear. The CDR3 covers 14 residues. Looked up from germline, CDR1 is SQVTM and CDR2 is ANQGSEA. Trimming cost V 5 bases and J 4 bases, with 17 bases left between them. CDR3 sequence (DNA): TGCAGCGTTCAGACTCCGAGGATAGGAGAGACCCAGTACTTC. Translating it yields CSVQTPRIGETQYF.

The rearrangement links TRBV5-6 to TRBJ2-5; the match to TRBD2 covers 8 bases. Germline V lookup: CDR1 SGHDT, CDR2 YYEEEE. The trim removed 6 bases at V and 3 bases at J, leaving 7 bases unmatched. The CDR3 is made up of 14 amino acids. Here the CDR3 reads CASTLKAGEETQYF. In DNA form, the CDR3 reads TGTGCCAGCACCCTCAAAGCGGGGGAAGAGACCCAGTACTTC.

This clone was seen only once. The V and J genes are TRBV27 and TRBJ2-7; tentative D call: TRBD1 (5 bases). CDR1 is MNHEY and CDR2 is SMNVEV in the germline V gene (reference sequence). Trimming stripped 4 bases from V and 3 bases from J, with 19 bases between. The CDR3 runs 16 residues. Here the CDR3 DNA reads TGTGCCAGCAGTTCGGACATCTTGGTTTCGGGCTACGAGCAGTACTTC. Encoded protein: CASSSDILVSGYEQYF.

This chain links TRBV5-1 with TRBJ1-4; the D gene is possibly TRBD1 (5 bases). CDR3 size: 17 residues. Trimming removed 0 bases from V and 3 bases from J, with 15 bases in between. Per germline, CDR1 SGHRS and CDR2 YFSETQ. As DNA, the CDR3 is TGCGCCAGCAGCTTGGTTACCCCAGGGAGGGCTAATGAAAAACTGTTTTTT. Protein sequence: CASSLVTPGRANEKLFF.

As regards this clone: A much larger clone is a single base away; this may be a read error. The J gene is TRBJ1-3, the V gene TRBV7-2; the D is unclear. From germline, CDR1 is SGHTA and CDR2 FQGNSA. This CDR3 contains 14 residues. V lost 7 bases and J lost 8, with 18 bases in between. CDR3 sequence: CASIRVPSGHTIYF. The DNA for the CDR3 is TGTGCCAGCATTAGAGTCCCCTCTGGTCACACCATATATTTT. The full variable domain, completed using reference TRBV7-2 and TRBJ1-3, is GAGVSQSPSNKVTEKGKDVELRCDPISGHTALYWYRQSLGQGLEFLIYFQGNSAPDKSGLPSDRFSAERTGGSVSTLTIQRTQQEDSAVYLCASIRVPSGHTIYFGEGSWLTVV.

This clone was seen only once. This chain connects TRBV24-1 to TRBJ1-2; no definite D call. Germline CDR1 and CDR2: KGHDR and SFDVKD. The CDR3 runs 12 residues. The V gene lost 1 base and the J gene lost 8 bases, with 7 bases spanning the gap. This CDR3 is CATSDFEIGYTF. As DNA, the CDR3 is TGTGCCACCAGTGATTTCGAGATCGGCTACACCTTC.

The rearrangement uses TRBV11-2 and TRBJ1-4; a weak D match, TRBD1 (5 bases). V was clipped by 1 base and J by 2 bases, with 11 bases between them. CDR3 length equals 16 residues. Germline CDR1 reads SGHAT; CDR2 reads FQNNGV. The CDR3 sequence: CASSLVGGTTNEKLFF. Written as DNA, the CDR3 is TGTGCCAGCAGCTTAGTAGGCGGGACGACTAATGAAAAACTGTTTTTT.

The chain combines TRBV3-1 (or the pseudogene TRBV3-2) with TRBJ1-1; no definite D call. Trimming took off 3 bases at V and 1 base at J, with 12 bases between the two ends. Germline V gene sequence: CDR1 LGHDT, CDR2 YNNKEL (reference sequence). This CDR3 spans 15 amino acids. CDR3 sequence reads: CASSHGLTKNTEAFF. CDR3 DNA: TGTGCCAGCAGCCATGGTCTGACAAAGAACACTGAAGCTTTCTTT.

This chain's CDR3 is CASSQATGPLHF. The CDR3 nucleotides are TGTGCCAGCAGCCAGGCTACGGGGCCCCTCCACTTT. The gene calls are TRBV3-1 (or the pseudogene TRBV3-2) and TRBJ1-6, with D hard to call. The V end was cut by 3 bases, the J end by 13 bases, with 10 bases between. Per the germline V gene, CDR1 is LGHDT and CDR2 is YNNKEL (reference sequence). This CDR3 has 12 residues.

Only a few counts were recorded for this clone. The rearrangement uses TRBV3-1 (or the pseudogene TRBV3-2) and TRBJ2-2; 8 positions match TRBD2. Germline values: CDR1 LGHDT, CDR2 YNNKEL (reference sequence). The CDR3 is made up of 15 amino acids. After removal of 6 bases from V and 1 base from J, the junction contained 4 bases not matched to a gene. CDR3 coding DNA: TGTGCCAGCAGGGAGAGCGGGAGGAACACCGGGGAGCTGTTTTTT. This encodes CASRESGRNTGELFF.

This clone was found once. The chain joins TRBV29-1 to TRBJ2-1, with D perhaps matching TRBD2 (6 bases). The V and J ends lost 6 bases and 0 bases respectively, with 9 bases between them. Germline V gene lookup returns CDR1 SQVTM and CDR2 ANQGSEA. The CDR3 has 13 amino acids. CDR3 sequence (DNA): TGCAGCGTGGGGACTCCCTCCTACAATGAGCAGTTCTTC. It yields the protein CSVGTPSYNEQFF.

This clone was found a few times. The J gene is TRBJ1-5, the V gene TRBV7-8; no reliable D call. V was trimmed by 1 base and J by 6 bases, leaving 7 bases between them. CDR1 is SGHVS, CDR2 FQNEAQ, per germline. There are 13 residues in the CDR3. The CDR3 nucleotides read TGTGCCAGCAGCTTAGAACGCAGTCAGCCCCAGCATTTT. Translated: CASSLERSQPQHF.

This clone has just one count. Written as DNA, the CDR3 is TGTGCCAGCAGCTTAACGTTAGGGGGCCTTAATCAGCCCCAGCATTTT. Encoded protein: CASSLTLGGLNQPQHF. The V call is TRBV7-2, the J call TRBJ1-5; 7 bases align to TRBD1. The CDR3 covers 16 residues. Germline V gene sequence: CDR1 SGHTA, CDR2 FQGNSA. Losses at the gene ends were 2 bases for V and 4 bases for J; bases not matched to a gene: 8.

The CDR3: CASSFTGVSGNTIYF. In nucleotides, the CDR3 is TGTGCCAGCAGCTTCACAGGGGTTTCTGGAAACACCATATATTTT. The chain combines TRBV7-9 with TRBJ1-3, with 7 positions matching TRBD1. The germline gives CDR1 SEHNR, CDR2 FQNEAQ (reference sequence). CDR3 size: 15 residues. J was trimmed by 1 base and V by 3 bases; bases with no gene match: 3.

The chain joins TRBV11-2 to TRBJ1-4; 7 nucleotides align to TRBD1. Germline assignment: CDR1 SGHAT and CDR2 FQNNGV. J lost 2 bases, V lost 5 bases, and 8 bases had no gene match. The CDR3 consists of 16 residues. CDR3 nucleotide sequence: TGTGCCAGCAGCCGTAGAGGGGGCTCGACTAATGAAAAACTGTTTTTT. Protein sequence: CASSRRGGSTNEKLFF.

The V call is TRBV7-8, the J call TRBJ1-2, with TRBD1 matching 10 bases. The CDR3 is 13 residues long. Trimming removed 5 bases from V and 13 bases from J; junction bases left unmatched: 10. Germline V gene lookup returns CDR1 SGHVS and CDR2 FQNEAQ. CDR3 sequence (DNA): TGTGCCAGCAGCCGACCGGGACAGGGGTCGGCCACCTTC. This sequence encodes CASSRPGQGSATF.

This rearrangement joins TRBV28 to TRBJ1-1; D ambiguous. Looked up from germline, CDR1 is MDHEN and CDR2 is SYDVKM. V lost 4 bases and J lost 11, with 14 bases in between. CDR3 length: 12 residues. DNA of the CDR3: TGTGCCAGCAGTTCCCCGCGAGGTTGGGCTTTCTTT. Translation: CASSSPRGWAFF.

The rearrangement uses TRBV28 and TRBJ2-3; 7 bases match TRBD2. Trimming at V came to 3 bases and at J to 4 bases, leaving 13 bases not matched to a gene. Per germline, CDR1 MDHEN and CDR2 SYDVKM. CDR3 length: 17 amino acids. The CDR3 loop reads CASSFVVGGRGADTQYF. DNA of the CDR3: TGTGCCAGCAGTTTCGTCGTTGGCGGGAGAGGGGCAGATACGCAGTATTTT.